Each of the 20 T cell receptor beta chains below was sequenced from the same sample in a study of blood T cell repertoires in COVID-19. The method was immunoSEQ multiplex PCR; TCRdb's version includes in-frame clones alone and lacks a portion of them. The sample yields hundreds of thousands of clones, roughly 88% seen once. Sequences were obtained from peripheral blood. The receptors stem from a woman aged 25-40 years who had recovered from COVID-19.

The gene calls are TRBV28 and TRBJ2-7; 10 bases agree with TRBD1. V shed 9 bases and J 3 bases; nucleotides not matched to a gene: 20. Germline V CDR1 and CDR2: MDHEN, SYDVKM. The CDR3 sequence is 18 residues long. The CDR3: CASKRLGGGQGSLYEQYF. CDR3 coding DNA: TGTGCCAGTAAACGCCTAGGAGGGGGACAGGGGTCCCTCTACGAGCAGTACTTC.

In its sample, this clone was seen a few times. CDR3 sequence reads: CASSQETRVGVRGFEAFF. For the CDR3, the DNA is TGTGCCAGCAGCCAAGAAACCCGGGTTGGGGTGAGAGGGTTTGAAGCTTTCTTT. V is TRBV3-1 (or the pseudogene TRBV3-2) and J is TRBJ1-1; D gene ambiguous. Trimming stripped 0 bases from V and 7 bases from J, with 24 bases between. CDR1 is LGHDT, CDR2 YNNKEL, per germline (reference sequence). There are 18 residues in the CDR3.

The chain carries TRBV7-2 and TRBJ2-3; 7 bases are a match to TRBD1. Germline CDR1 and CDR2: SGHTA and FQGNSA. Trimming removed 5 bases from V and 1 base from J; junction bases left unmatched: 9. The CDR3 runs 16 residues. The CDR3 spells CASSRRQGWGTDTQYF. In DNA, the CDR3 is TGTGCCAGCAGCCGCCGACAGGGATGGGGCACAGATACGCAGTATTTT. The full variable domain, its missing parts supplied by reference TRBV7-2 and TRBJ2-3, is GAGVSQSPSNKVTEKGKDVELRCDPISGHTALYWYRQSLGQGLEFLIYFQGNSAPDKSGLPSDRFSAERTGGSVSTLTIQRTQQEDSAVYLCASSRRQGWGTDTQYFGPGTRLTVL.

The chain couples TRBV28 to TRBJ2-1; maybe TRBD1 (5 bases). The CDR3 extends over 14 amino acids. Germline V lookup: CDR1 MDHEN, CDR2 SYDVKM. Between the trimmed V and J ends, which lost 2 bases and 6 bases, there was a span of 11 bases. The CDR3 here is CASSLIAGRNEQFF. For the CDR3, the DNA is TGTGCCAGCAGTTTAATTGCAGGGCGCAATGAGCAGTTCTTC. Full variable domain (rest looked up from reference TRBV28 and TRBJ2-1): DVKVTQSSRYLVKRTGEKVFLECVQDMDHENMFWYRQDPGLGLRLIYFSYDVKMKEKGDIPEGYSVSREKKERFSLILESASTNQTSMYLCASSLIAGRNEQFFGPGTRLTVL.

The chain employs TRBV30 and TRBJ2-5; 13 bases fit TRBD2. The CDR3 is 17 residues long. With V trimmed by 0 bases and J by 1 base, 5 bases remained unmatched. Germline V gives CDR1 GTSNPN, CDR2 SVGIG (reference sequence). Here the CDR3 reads CAWSVVRTSGGQETQYF. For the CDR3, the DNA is TGTGCCTGGAGTGTAGTCCGGACTAGCGGGGGCCAAGAGACCCAGTACTTC.

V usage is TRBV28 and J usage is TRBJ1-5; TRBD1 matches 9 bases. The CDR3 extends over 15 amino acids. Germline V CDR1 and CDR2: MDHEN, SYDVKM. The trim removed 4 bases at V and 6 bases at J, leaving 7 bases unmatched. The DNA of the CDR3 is TGTGCCAGCAGTTCATATACAGGGGGCCTTCAGCCCCAGCATTTT. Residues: CASSSYTGGLQPQHF.

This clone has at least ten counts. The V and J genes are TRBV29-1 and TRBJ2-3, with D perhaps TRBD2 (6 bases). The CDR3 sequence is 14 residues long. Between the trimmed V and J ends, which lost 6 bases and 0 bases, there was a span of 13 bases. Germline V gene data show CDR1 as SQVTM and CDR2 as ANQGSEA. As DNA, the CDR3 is TGCAGCGTGCCCCTGGCGGGGAGCACAGATACGCAGTATTTT. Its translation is CSVPLAGSTDTQYF.

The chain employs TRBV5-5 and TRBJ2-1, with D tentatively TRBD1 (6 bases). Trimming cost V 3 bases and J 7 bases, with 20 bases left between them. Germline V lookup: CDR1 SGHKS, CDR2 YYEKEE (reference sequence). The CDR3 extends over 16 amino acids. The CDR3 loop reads CASSSRRGVSRNEQFF. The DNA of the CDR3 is TGTGCCAGCAGCTCCCGCAGGGGCGTGAGTAGGAATGAGCAGTTCTTC.

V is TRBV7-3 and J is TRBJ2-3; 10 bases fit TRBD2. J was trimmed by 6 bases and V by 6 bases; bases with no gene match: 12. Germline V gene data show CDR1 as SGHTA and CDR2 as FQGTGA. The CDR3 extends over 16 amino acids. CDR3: CASSRGRSGGADTQYF. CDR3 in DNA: TGTGCCAGCAGTCGCGGAAGGAGCGGGGGGGCGGATACGCAGTATTTT.

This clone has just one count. CDR3 bases: TGTGCCAGCAGCCAAGATATGCGACAGGGTCATTCACCCCTCCACTTT. It codes for CASSQDMRQGHSPLHF. J is TRBJ1-6 and V is TRBV4-2, with 7 bases fitting TRBD1. V gave up 0 bases and J gave up 8 bases; unmatched junction bases: 7. The CDR3 is made up of 16 amino acids. Germline V gene sequence: CDR1 LGHNA, CDR2 YNFKEQ.

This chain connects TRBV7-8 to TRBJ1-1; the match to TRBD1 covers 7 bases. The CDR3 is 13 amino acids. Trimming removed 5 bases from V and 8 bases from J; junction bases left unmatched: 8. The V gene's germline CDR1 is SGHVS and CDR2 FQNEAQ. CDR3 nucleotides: TGTGCCAGCAGCCCCACCGACAGGGTCGAAGCTTTCTTT. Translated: CASSPTDRVEAFF. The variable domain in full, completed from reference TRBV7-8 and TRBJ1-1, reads GAGVSQSPRYKVAKRGQDVALRCDPISGHVSLFWYQQALGQGPEFLTYFQNEAQLDKSGLPSDRFFAERPEGSVSTLKIQRTQQEDSAVYLCASSPTDRVEAFFGQGTRLTVV.

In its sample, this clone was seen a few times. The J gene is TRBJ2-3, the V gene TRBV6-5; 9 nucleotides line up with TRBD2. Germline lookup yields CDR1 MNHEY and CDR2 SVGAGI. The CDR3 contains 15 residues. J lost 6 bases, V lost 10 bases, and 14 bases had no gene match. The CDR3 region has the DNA TGTGCCACCCGGCATCGCGGGGGGGCGGCGGATACGCAGTATTTT. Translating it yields CATRHRGGAADTQYF.

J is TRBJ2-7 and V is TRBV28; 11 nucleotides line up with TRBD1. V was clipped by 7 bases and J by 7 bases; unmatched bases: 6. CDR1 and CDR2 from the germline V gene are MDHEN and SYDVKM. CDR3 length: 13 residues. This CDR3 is CASKRTGGGEQYF. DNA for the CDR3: TGTGCCAGCAAAAGGACAGGGGGCGGGGAGCAGTACTTC. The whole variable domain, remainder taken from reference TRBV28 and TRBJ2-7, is DVKVTQSSRYLVKRTGEKVFLECVQDMDHENMFWYRQDPGLGLRLIYFSYDVKMKEKGDIPEGYSVSREKKERFSLILESASTNQTSMYLCASKRTGGGEQYFGPGTRLTVT.

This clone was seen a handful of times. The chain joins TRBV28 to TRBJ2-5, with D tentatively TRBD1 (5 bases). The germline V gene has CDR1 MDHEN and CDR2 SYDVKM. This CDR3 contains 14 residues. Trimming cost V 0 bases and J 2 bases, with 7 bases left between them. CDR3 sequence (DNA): TGTGCCAGCAGTTTATGGAAGGGGCAAGAGACCCAGTACTTC. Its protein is CASSLWKGQETQYF.

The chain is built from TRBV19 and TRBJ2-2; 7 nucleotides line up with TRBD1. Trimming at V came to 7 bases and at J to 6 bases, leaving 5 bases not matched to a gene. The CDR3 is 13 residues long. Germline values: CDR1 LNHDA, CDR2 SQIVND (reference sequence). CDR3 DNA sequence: TGTGCCAGTAACAACAGGGGCCCCGGGGAGCTGTTTTTT. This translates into CASNNRGPGELFF.

CDR3 nucleotides: TGTGCCAGCAGCCCCTTGAGGACAGCCTACAATGAGCAGTTCTTC. Translated: CASSPLRTAYNEQFF. The chain joins TRBV7-8 to TRBJ2-1; D may be TRBD1 (6 bases). Per the germline V gene, CDR1 is SGHVS and CDR2 is FQNEAQ. This CDR3 is 15 amino acids long. Trimming left V 5 bases short and J 2 bases short, with 13 bases between. The whole variable domain, filled in from reference TRBV7-8 and TRBJ2-1, reads GAGVSQSPRYKVAKRGQDVALRCDPISGHVSLFWYQQALGQGPEFLTYFQNEAQLDKSGLPSDRFFAERPEGSVSTLKIQRTQQEDSAVYLCASSPLRTAYNEQFFGPGTRLTVL.

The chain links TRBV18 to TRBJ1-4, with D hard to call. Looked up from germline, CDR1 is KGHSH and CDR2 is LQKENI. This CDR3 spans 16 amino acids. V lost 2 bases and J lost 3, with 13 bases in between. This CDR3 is CASSPASVSANEKLFF. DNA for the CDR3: TGTGCCAGCTCACCAGCCTCGGTTTCGGCTAATGAAAAACTGTTTTTT.

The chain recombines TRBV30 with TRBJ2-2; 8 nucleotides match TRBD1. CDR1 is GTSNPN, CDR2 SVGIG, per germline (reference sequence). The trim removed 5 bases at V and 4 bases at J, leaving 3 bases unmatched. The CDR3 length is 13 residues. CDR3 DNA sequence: TGTGCCTGGGCGACAGGGGCCACCGGGGAGCTGTTTTTT. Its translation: CAWATGATGELFF.

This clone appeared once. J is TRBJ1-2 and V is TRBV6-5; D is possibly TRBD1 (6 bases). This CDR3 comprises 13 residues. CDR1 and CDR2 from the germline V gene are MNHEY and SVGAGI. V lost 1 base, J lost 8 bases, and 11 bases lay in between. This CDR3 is CASSYFQGFGYTF. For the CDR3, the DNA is TGTGCCAGCAGTTACTTCCAGGGGTTCGGCTACACCTTC.

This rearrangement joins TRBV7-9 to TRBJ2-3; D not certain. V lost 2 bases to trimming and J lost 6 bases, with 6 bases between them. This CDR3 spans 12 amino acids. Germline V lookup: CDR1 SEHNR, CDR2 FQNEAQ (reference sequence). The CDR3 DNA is TGTGCCAGCAGCTTAACGAGGGATACGCAGTATTTT. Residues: CASSLTRDTQYF.